These 2 T cell receptor beta chains were all obtained from the same sample, sequenced in a study of T cell repertoires in cytomegalovirus infection. TCRdb redid the calling of the reads with MiXCR, one entry per CDR3 protein. The data show about a million distinct CDR3 sequences, approximately 32% seen once. No antigen has been assigned to these receptors. The input for sequencing was cultured CD8+ T cells from PBMCs, taken from culture after CMV antigen stimulation. Receptors originate from a human donor in good health (CMV status not recorded). Some clones in this sample may be carry-over from other donors' samples.

The V gene is TRBV15, the J gene TRBJ2-1; tentative D call: TRBD1 (6 bases). The CDR3 length is 14 residues. The germline CDR1 and CDR2 sequences are LNHNV and YYDKDF (reference sequence). V lost 8 bases and J lost 5, with 16 bases in between. DNA for the CDR3: TGTGCCACCCACAGGGCCTCCCTACACAATGAGCAGTTCTTC. Residues: CATHRASLHNEQFF.

Turning to this clonotype: Sequence at one end of the junction differs from germline and may be a read error. The gene calls are TRBV7-6 and TRBJ1-4; no reliable D call. The CDR3 extends over 11 amino acids. CDR1 is SGHVS and CDR2 is FNYEAQ in the germline V gene. This CDR3 is CANSLGEKLFF. For the CDR3, the DNA is TGTGCCAACAGCTTAGGCGAAAAACTGTTTTTT.